The present T cell receptor beta chain was sequenced within a study of radiotherapy plus CTLA-4 blockade in lung cancer. The overall study: 18% of patients responded objectively, and roughly 31% achieved disease control. Regarding the study as a whole: Blood TCR clones of tumor origin expanded after radiotherapy plus ipilimumab. Early clonal dynamics of blood T cells, together with interferon-beta, were reported as the best response predictor.

Measured with immunoSEQ multiplex PCR; TCRdb has only the in-frame clones, and not every one. Of around 50,000 clones in the sample, about 88% were seen once. The CDR3 loop spans 13 amino acids. With 1 base removed from V and 5 bases from J, the gap between germline ends came to 8 bases. CDR1 and CDR2 from the germline V gene are SGHTA and FQGTGA. About this clone: Its target is unknown.

Ipilimumab CTLA-4 blockade and focal radiation were given to patients with chemo-refractory metastatic non-small-cell lung cancer. The TCR sequence derives from a human donor with non-small cell lung cancer that progressed on radiotherapy plus ipilimumab. Some clones in this sample may be carry-over from other donors' samples. This chain joins TRBV7-3 and TRBJ1-1; possibly TRBD1 for D (5 bases). Sequenced here: peripheral blood, sampled from a patient treated with radiotherapy plus ipilimumab. CDR3 in DNA: TGTGCCAGCAGCTTAAACCAGGGAACTGAAGCTTTCTTT. Translating it yields CASSLNQGTEAFF.